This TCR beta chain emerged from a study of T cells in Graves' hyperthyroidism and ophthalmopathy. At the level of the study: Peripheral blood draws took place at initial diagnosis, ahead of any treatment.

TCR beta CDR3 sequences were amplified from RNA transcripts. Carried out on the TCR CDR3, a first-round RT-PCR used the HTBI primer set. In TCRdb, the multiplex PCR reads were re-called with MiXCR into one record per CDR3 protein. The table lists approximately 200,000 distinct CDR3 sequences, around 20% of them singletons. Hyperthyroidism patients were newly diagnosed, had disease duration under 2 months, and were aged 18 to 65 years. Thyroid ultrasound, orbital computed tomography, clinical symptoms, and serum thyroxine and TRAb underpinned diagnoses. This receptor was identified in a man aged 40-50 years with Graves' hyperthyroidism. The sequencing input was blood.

The CDR3 region is CASSTRQGAGNTIYF. CDR3 in DNA: TGCGCCAGCAGCACTAGACAGGGGGCTGGAAACACCATATATTTT. The chain combines TRBV4-1 with TRBJ1-3, with 9 bases matching TRBD1. Per germline, CDR1 MGHRA and CDR2 YSYEKL. The trim removed 5 bases at V and 2 bases at J, leaving 4 bases unmatched. This CDR3 has 15 residues.